This T cell receptor (beta chain) was retrieved from a study of OX40 agonist ivuxolimab in advanced cancers. Background on the study: Patients were treated with ivuxolimab, an agonistic anti-OX40 (CD134) antibody. Dose-escalation cases comprised hepatocellular carcinoma, melanoma, renal cell or head and neck cancer.

Excluded were patients having autoimmune disease history or systemic immunosuppression. Sequenced by immunoSEQ multiplex PCR; TCRdb stores in-frame clones only, minus some. This table has 75,000 to 95,000 clones, roughly 90% appearing once. The CDR3 has 15 amino acids. Per the germline V gene, CDR1 is SGHNT and CDR2 is YYREEE (reference sequence). Deletions cut 0 bases from V and 8 bases from J, with 16 bases between. The J gene is TRBJ2-3, the V gene TRBV5-4, with D tentatively TRBD2 (5 bases). The sequencing here drew on CD4+ or CD8+ T cells sorted from blood, taken in a trial of the OX40 agonist ivuxolimab. The TCR sequence derives from an adult with an advanced solid tumor such as melanoma, head and neck, liver or kidney cancer. CDR3 nucleotides: TGTGCCAGCAGCTTGGAGGCGGCTAGCTGGGCTACGCAGTATTTT. It codes for CASSLEAASWATQYF.